A selection of T cell receptor beta chains follows, all from one sample in a study of cytotoxic CD8 clonotypes in ibrutinib-treated CLL. Some clones are missing from TCRdb's copy, which holds only in-frame ones; the method was immunoSEQ multiplex PCR. The data hold fewer than 150,000 clones, with approximately 81% observed a single time. Material: PBMCs, obtained after 24 months of ibrutinib treatment. These receptors came from a human donor with chronic lymphocytic leukemia. Both conserved end residues are part of each CDR3. The D gene is left open where the match is weak. Only part of the rows carry a size: once, few, many, or a class if the clone is expanded.

j_gene,d_gene,abundance,v_gene,CDR3nt,CDR3aa
TRBJ2-7,TRBD1,.,TRBV5-4,TGTGCCAGCAGCCGGGGACAGGGTTCCTACGAGCAGTACTTC,CASSRGQGSYEQYF
TRBJ1-1,TRBD1,.,TRBV9,TGTGCCAGCAGCGTGGGGACAGGGTTACTGAACACTGAAGCTTTCTTT,CASSVGTGLLNTEAFF
TRBJ1-6,.,.,TRBV5-1,TGCGCCAGCAGCTTGGCCGAACAGGAGTATTCACCCCTCCACTTT,CASSLAEQEYSPLHF
TRBJ2-5,.,.,TRBV5-1,TGCGCCAGCAGCTTGGATCAGGGACCTGAAGAGACCCAGTACTTC,CASSLDQGPEETQYF
TRBJ2-2,.,.,TRBV5-1,TGCGCCAGCAGCTTGGGGCGAATTAACACCGGGGAGCTGTTTTTT,CASSLGRINTGELFF
TRBJ2-3,TRBD2,.,TRBV4-2,TGTGCCAGCAGCCCGTCGCTAGCGGGGGGGGTAGATACGCAGTATTTT,CASSPSLAGGVDTQYF
TRBJ2-7,TRBD1,.,TRBV5-8,TGTGCCAGCAGCTCCGGGACAGGGAAAATCTACGAGCAGTACTTC,CASSSGTGKIYEQYF
TRBJ2-1,.,.,TRBV5-4,TGTGCCAGCAGCTTGGCCGGGCCATCCTACAATGAGCAGTTCTTC,CASSLAGPSYNEQFF
TRBJ2-7,.,.,TRBV5-6,TGTGCCAGCAGCCTAATTGTAGCGAGCCGCTACGAGCAGTACTTC,CASSLIVASRYEQYF
TRBJ2-1,TRBD2,.,TRBV11-2,TGTGCCAGCAGCTTAGTCCTAGCGGGGCGATTCTACAATGAGCAGTTCTTC,CASSLVLAGRFYNEQFF
TRBJ2-1,.,.,TRBV9,TGTGCCAGCAGCCCCTCCCCGCTTGGCAATGAGCAGTTCTTC,CASSPSPLGNEQFF
TRBJ1-6,TRBD1,.,TRBV18,TGTGCCAGCTCGGGACAGGGAAAAGAGGCCCTCTATAATTCACCCCTCCACTTT,CASSGQGKEALYNSPLHF
TRBJ2-3,.,.,TRBV5-1,TGCGCCAGCAGCTCTCTCCGCGGAGATACGCAGTATTTT,CASSSLRGDTQYF
TRBJ2-7,TRBD1,.,TRBV5-4,TGTGCCAGCAGCTTTTTGGGACAGGGCCCTTACGAGCAGTACTTC,CASSFLGQGPYEQYF
TRBJ2-7,.,once,TRBV28,TGTGCCAGCAGTTCGTTGACCCTGGGCGCCTACGAGCAGTACTTC,CASSSLTLGAYEQYF
TRBJ2-5,TRBD1,.,TRBV5-4,TGTGCCAGCAGCCGACCGGGACAGGGGCAAGAGACCCAGTACTTC,CASSRPGQGQETQYF
TRBJ2-7,.,.,TRBV29-1,TGCAGCGTTGGCCGAAACTACGAGCAGTACTTC,CSVGRNYEQYF
TRBJ1-5,.,.,TRBV6-4,TGTGCCAGCAACCAAGACAGTCCAAATCAGCCCCAGCATTTT,CASNQDSPNQPQHF
TRBJ1-4,.,.,TRBV9,TGTGCCAGCAGCGACCTTCCGGGGCCCCCTAATGAAAAACTGTTTTTT,CASSDLPGPPNEKLFF
TRBJ1-2,TRBD1,.,TRBV5-8,TGTGCCAGCAGCCCTCCGGGACAGAACTATGGCTACACCTTC,CASSPPGQNYGYTF
TRBJ1-2,.,once,TRBV6-5,TGTGCCAGCAGTTACTCGGGGTTTCTAGACTATGGCTACACCTTC,CASSYSGFLDYGYTF
TRBJ1-2,TRBD1,.,TRBV11-2,TGTGCCAGCAGCTTAATAGTAAAACAGGGGGCGCCTAACTATGGCTACACCTTC,CASSLIVKQGAPNYGYTF
TRBJ2-7,.,.,TRBV11-2,TGTGCCAGCAGCTTAGTTCGGGGAACCTACGAGCAGTACTTC,CASSLVRGTYEQYF
TRBJ2-1,.,.,TRBV28,TGTGCCAGCAGTTTAGGGGGCGAGGGGACCCCCGGTGAGCAGTTCTTC,CASSLGGEGTPGEQFF
TRBJ2-5,TRBD2,.,TRBV19,TGTGCCAGTAACCAGCGGGGGGGTCGAGAGACCCAGTACTTC,CASNQRGGRETQYF
TRBJ1-2,.,once,TRBV6-1,TGTGCCAGCGGGGAGGCCTATGGCTACACCTTC,CASGEAYGYTF
TRBJ1-5,TRBD1,.,TRBV2,TGTGCCAGCATGCTGGACAGGGCTGGCAATCAGCCCCAGCATTTT,CASMLDRAGNQPQHF
TRBJ1-2,TRBD1,.,TRBV9,TGTGCCAGCAGCGCAGGGACAGGGAACTATGGCTACACCTTC,CASSAGTGNYGYTF
TRBJ2-7,TRBD1,.,TRBV5-1,TGCGCCAGCAGCCCTCGGGGGACAGGGGGCTTCTACGAGCAGTACTTC,CASSPRGTGGFYEQYF
TRBJ2-1,.,.,TRBV19,TGTGCCAGTAGGACGGACTCCCAAGGGGGTGAGCAGTTCTTC,CASRTDSQGGEQFF
TRBJ1-1,.,.,TRBV28,TGTGCCAGCAGTTTTATTACCAAGCGCACTGAAGCTTTCTTT,CASSFITKRTEAFF
TRBJ2-7,.,.,TRBV13,TGTGCCAGCAGCTTAATGGCGGTTTCCTACGAGCAGTACTTC,CASSLMAVSYEQYF
TRBJ1-3,TRBD1,.,TRBV19,TGTGCCAGTAGTAACCGACCGGGACAGAGCTCTGGAAACACCATATATTTT,CASSNRPGQSSGNTIYF
TRBJ2-4,TRBD1,once,TRBV11-2,TGTGCCAGCAGCAAAGACAGGGGAATGAACATTCAGTACTTC,CASSKDRGMNIQYF
TRBJ1-6,.,.,TRBV19,TGTGCCAGTAGGGCTGGGTTTGGGGACTACCTCAATGCACCCCTCCACTTT,CASRAGFGDYLNAPLHF
TRBJ2-5,TRBD1,.,TRBV7-8,TGTGCCAGCAGCCCAGGGACAGGGTTTGAGGAGACCCAGTACTTC,CASSPGTGFEETQYF
TRBJ2-3,.,.,TRBV11-2,TGTGCCAGCAGCTTATCCTATGGGGAGGGGGCAGATACGCAGTATTTT,CASSLSYGEGADTQYF
TRBJ2-3,.,.,TRBV10-1,TGCGCCAGCAGGAGAGACCTCACAGATACGCAGTATTTT,CASRRDLTDTQYF
TRBJ2-7,TRBD1,.,TRBV6-1,TGTGCCAGCAGTCGGGACAGGTCTTACGAGCAGTACTTC,CASSRDRSYEQYF
TRBJ2-7,.,.,TRBV28,TGTGCCAGCAGTACACACTCGGTTCCCTACGAGCAGTACTTC,CASSTHSVPYEQYF
TRBJ2-3,TRBD1,.,TRBV5-4,TGTGCCAGCAGCTTGATGGCAGGGGGCTCAGATACGCAGTATTTT,CASSLMAGGSDTQYF
TRBJ2-6,.,once,TRBV7-9,TGTGCCAGCAGCTTAGGGCTCTCTGGGGCCAACGTCCTGACTTTC,CASSLGLSGANVLTF
TRBJ2-1,.,.,TRBV5-1,TGCGCCAGCAGCTTCGGGACGTTCAATGAGCAGTTCTTC,CASSFGTFNEQFF
TRBJ1-1,.,.,TRBV6-5,TGTGCCAGCAGTTACTCTTTTAACCAAAACACTGAAGCTTTCTTT,CASSYSFNQNTEAFF